The 30 T cell receptor beta chains below come from one sample, sequenced in a study of CD4+ T cells in melanoma. Repertoires were generated with immunoSEQ multiplex PCR, while TCRdb's copy carries only in-frame clones and drops some. The profile covers fewer than 15,000 clones, with about 74% appearing a single time and roughly 17% taken by the ten largest. Sequencing was carried out using cells from a culture (not recorded whether cultured in vitro). Every receptor here comes from a human donor with melanoma.

This clone was seen more than once but under ten times. This chain links TRBV10-3 with TRBJ2-7; 12 positions match TRBD1. The germline V gene encodes CDR1 ENHRY and CDR2 SYGVKD. The junction had 5 bases not matched to a gene; V was cut back by 9 bases and J by 2 bases. This CDR3 region has 14 residues. CDR3: CAMGRDRGPYEQYF. The CDR3, as DNA: TGTGCCATGGGCCGGGACAGGGGGCCCTACGAGCAGTACTTC.

This clone appeared a few times. This chain connects TRBV12-5 to TRBJ2-3, with 10 bases identical to TRBD2. Trimming took 1 base from V and 4 from J; bases not matched to a gene: 2. The CDR3 covers 15 residues. Germline lookup yields CDR1 LGHNT and CDR2 FRNRAP. The CDR3 spells CASGLELAGADTQYF. The CDR3 DNA reads as TGTGCTAGTGGTTTGGAGCTAGCGGGGGCAGATACGCAGTATTTT.

This chain joins TRBV6-6 and TRBJ2-7; D uncertain. Between the trimmed V and J ends, which lost 5 bases and 2 bases, there was a span of 13 bases. The germline V gene encodes CDR1 MNHNY and CDR2 SVGAGI (reference sequence). CDR3 size: 14 residues. The CDR3 DNA follows: TGTGCCAGCAGTCAAAAGACGGTCCCCTACGAGCAGTACTTC. It specifies CASSQKTVPYEQYF.

This clone has a single count. The J gene is TRBJ2-1, the V gene TRBV5-1, with D perhaps matching TRBD1 or TRBD2 (6 bases each). This CDR3 has 16 residues. Trimming cost V 0 bases and J 9 bases, with 19 bases left between them. In germline, CDR1 is SGHRS, CDR2 YFSETQ. The CDR3, as DNA: TGCGCCAGCAGCTTGGGTGGGGGGCACCCGTCGGCTGAGCAGTTCTTC. Translated, it gives CASSLGGGHPSAEQFF. The whole variable domain, filled in from reference TRBV5-1 and TRBJ2-1, reads KAGVTQTPRYLIKTRGQQVTLSCSPISGHRSVSWYQQTPGQGLQFLFEYFSETQRNKGNFPGRFSGRQFSNSRSEMNVSTLELGDSALYLCASSLGGGHPSAEQFFGPGTRLTVL.

The chain links TRBV5-1 to TRBJ1-5; possible D gene TRBD1, 5 bases. Looked up from germline, CDR1 is SGHRS and CDR2 is YFSETQ. V shed 4 bases and J shed 5 bases, with 13 bases lying between them. The CDR3 runs 14 residues. In nucleotides, the CDR3 is TGCGCCAGCAGCGTAGGACGGGGGGATCAGCCCCAGCATTTT. It encodes CASSVGRGDQPQHF.

This clone showed up just once. This chain uses TRBV5-1 with TRBJ1-1; 9 nucleotides match TRBD1. V was clipped by 8 bases and J by 7 bases; unmatched bases: 6. In germline, CDR1 is SGHRS, CDR2 YFSETQ. CDR3 length: 12 amino acids. The CDR3 sequence is CASGGQGSEAFF. In nucleotides, the CDR3 is TGCGCCAGTGGGGGACAGGGAAGTGAAGCTTTCTTT.

The gene calls are TRBV4-3 and TRBJ1-3; D is possibly TRBD1 (5 bases). Germline CDR1 is LGHNA and CDR2 is YSLEER. V was clipped by 4 bases and J by 4 bases, with 5 bases between them. The CDR3 totals 12 residues. CDR3 sequence: CASSRGGNTIYF. Written as DNA, the CDR3 is TGCGCCAGCAGCCGGGGGGGAAACACCATATATTTT.

The chain recombines TRBV5-1 with TRBJ2-3; D call uncertain. There are 11 residues in the CDR3. Between the trimmed V and J ends, which lost 7 bases and 6 bases, there was a span of 9 bases. The germline CDR1 and CDR2 sequences are SGHRS and YFSETQ. The CDR3 nucleotides are TGCGCCAGCCCCGACGATGATACGCAGTATTTT. Amino acids: CASPDDDTQYF. Together with reference TRBV5-1 and TRBJ2-3, the CDR3 gives the full variable domain: KAGVTQTPRYLIKTRGQQVTLSCSPISGHRSVSWYQQTPGQGLQFLFEYFSETQRNKGNFPGRFSGRQFSNSRSEMNVSTLELGDSALYLCASPDDDTQYFGPGTRLTVL.

This clone came up a few times. One end of the junction is discordant with germline, which a read error may explain. The rearrangement links TRBV7-7 to TRBJ2-5, with TRBD1 matching 9 bases. The CDR3 is 17 residues long. The germline CDR1 and CDR2 sequences are SSHAT and FNYEAQ (reference sequence). CDR3 nucleotide sequence: TGTGCTAGCAGCCCACGAGGACTAGGACAGGGGTTTGAGACCCAGTACTTC. Protein: CASSPRGLGQGFETQYF. The full variable domain, its missing parts supplied by reference TRBV7-7 and TRBJ2-5, is GAGVSQSPRYKVTKRGQDVTLRCDPISSHATLYWYQQALGQGPEFLTYFNYEAQPDKSGLPSDRFSAERPEGSISTLTIQRTEQRDSAMYRCASSPRGLGQGFETQYFGPGTRLLVL.

The chain has TRBV4-2 and TRBJ2-5; 15 bases fit TRBD2. Germline V gives CDR1 LGHNA, CDR2 YNFKEQ. This CDR3 comprises 16 residues. V gave up 4 bases and J gave up 2 bases; unmatched junction bases: 2. The CDR3 reads CASSLGTSGGQETQYF. The CDR3 coding sequence is TGTGCCAGCAGCCTGGGGACTAGCGGGGGGCAAGAGACCCAGTACTTC.

V gene TRBV30 combines with J gene TRBJ1-4; 8 nucleotides agree with TRBD1. The trim removed 5 bases at V and 8 bases at J, leaving 7 bases unmatched. The CDR3 spans 13 residues. Germline CDR1 GTSNPN, CDR2 SVGIG (reference sequence). The CDR3 region is CAWAGGAREKLFF. DNA of the CDR3: TGTGCCTGGGCAGGGGGCGCGAGGGAAAAACTGTTTTTT.

The rearrangement uses TRBV5-1 and TRBJ2-5, with D perhaps matching TRBD1 or TRBD2 (5 bases each). The CDR3 consists of 15 residues. Germline CDR1 reads SGHRS; CDR2 reads YFSETQ. With 7 bases removed from V and 2 bases from J, the gap between germline ends came to 18 bases. The CDR3 DNA reads as TGCGCCAGCTCGCCCTACGGGGCACCGCAAGAGACCCAGTACTTC. Translating it yields CASSPYGAPQETQYF.

The chain combines TRBV7-2 with TRBJ1-5; D might be TRBD1 (5 bases). The germline gives CDR1 SGHTA, CDR2 FQGNSA. The CDR3 runs to 17 residues. Trimming removed 1 base from V and 5 bases from J, with 18 bases in between. The CDR3 here is CASSLDSGGGPHQPQHF. DNA for the CDR3: TGTGCCAGCAGCTTAGATTCGGGGGGGGGTCCGCATCAGCCCCAGCATTTT.

This chain joins TRBV5-4 and TRBJ1-2, with D possibly matching TRBD1 (5 bases). The CDR3 is made up of 14 amino acids. Trimming took off 1 base at V and 6 bases at J, with 13 bases between the two ends. Germline V gene sequence: CDR1 SGHNT, CDR2 YYREEE (reference sequence). The CDR3 DNA reads TGTGCCAGCAGCTTGCAGGGCCGTCCGGATGGCTACACCTTC. Translating it yields CASSLQGRPDGYTF.

This chain connects TRBV13 to TRBJ1-3; TRBD1 is a possible D gene (5 bases). From germline, CDR1 is PRHDT and CDR2 FYEKMQ (reference sequence). The V end lost 6 bases, the J end lost 0 bases, and 9 bases lay between the germline ends. CDR3 length: 14 amino acids. CDR3 nucleotides: TGTGCCAGCAGGCCCAGGGACTCTGGAAACACCATATATTTT. It is translated as CASRPRDSGNTIYF.

The chain combines TRBV6-1 with TRBJ1-5; D might be TRBD1 (5 bases). CDR1 and CDR2 from the germline V gene are MNHNS and SASEGT. The CDR3 contains 16 residues. V was cut by 3 bases and J by 2 bases, with 14 bases left in between. The DNA for the CDR3 is TGTGCCAGCAGTGAGTACCCGGGCAGGGGCAATCAGCCCCAGCATTTT. Translating it yields CASSEYPGRGNQPQHF.

The chain is built from TRBV5-6 and TRBJ2-3; a weak D match, TRBD2 (5 bases). V gave up 2 bases and J gave up 4 bases, with 8 bases separating them. CDR1 is SGHDT, CDR2 YYEEEE, per germline. The CDR3 is 13 residues long. The CDR3 protein is CASSFLRADTQYF. In DNA form, the CDR3 reads TGTGCCAGCAGCTTCCTGAGGGCAGATACGCAGTATTTT. The whole variable domain, remainder taken from reference TRBV5-6 and TRBJ2-3, is DAGVTQSPTHLIKTRGQQVTLRCSPKSGHDTVSWYQQALGQGPQFIFQYYEEEERQRGNFPDRFSGHQFPNYSSELNVNALLLGDSALYLCASSFLRADTQYFGPGTRLTVL.

CDR3: CASSATRTETQYF. The CDR3 DNA reads TGTGCCAGCAGTGCTACTAGAACGGAGACCCAGTACTTC. The chain links TRBV6-5 to TRBJ2-5, with D possibly TRBD2 on 5 matching bases. The V end was cut by 5 bases, the J end by 5 bases, with 12 bases between. Germline V gene lookup returns CDR1 MNHEY and CDR2 SVGAGI. The CDR3 length is 13 residues.

The chain carries TRBV11-2 and TRBJ2-5; D might be TRBD1 (5 bases). CDR1 and CDR2 (germline): SGHAT, FQNNGV. V was shortened by 3 bases and J by 5 bases, with 16 bases between the two germline ends. The CDR3 totals 15 residues. DNA for the CDR3: TGTGCCAGCAGCTTTCGACAGTCGAGTATGGAGACCCAGTACTTC. This sequence encodes CASSFRQSSMETQYF. The variable domain in full, with the rest retrieved from reference TRBV11-2 and TRBJ2-5, is EAGVAQSPRYKIIEKRQSVAFWCNPISGHATLYWYQQILGQGPKLLIQFQNNGVVDDSQLPKDRFSAERLKGVDSTLKIQPAKLEDSAVYLCASSFRQSSMETQYFGPGTRLLVL.

V gene TRBV19 combines with J gene TRBJ1-1; possible D gene TRBD1, 5 bases. The CDR3 has 14 residues. Germline lookup yields CDR1 LNHDA and CDR2 SQIVND (reference sequence). V was pared by 6 bases and J by 1 base, with 12 bases between. CDR3: CASRSRGGNTEAFF. The CDR3 DNA reads TGTGCCAGTAGATCCCGGGGGGGGAACACTGAAGCTTTCTTT.

The chain links TRBV5-4 to TRBJ2-7, with D possibly TRBD1 on 6 matching bases. V lost 4 bases, J lost 4 bases, and 9 bases lay in between. This CDR3 is 12 amino acids long. CDR1 SGHNT and CDR2 YYREEE come from the germline V gene (reference sequence). The CDR3 sequence is CASSRTEYEQYF. The DNA of the CDR3 is TGTGCCAGCAGCCGGACAGAGTACGAGCAGTACTTC.

This clone was found a few times. V and J are TRBV7-9 and TRBJ1-3, with D unclear. Trimming took 2 bases from V and 0 from J, leaving 8 bases between them. Germline V gene lookup returns CDR1 SEHNR and CDR2 FQNEAQ (reference sequence). The CDR3 is 15 residues long. The CDR3 DNA is TGTGCCAGCAGCTTATCCATCTCCTCTGGAAACACCATATATTTT. Translated: CASSLSISSGNTIYF.

This sequence joins TRBV7-9 and TRBJ2-7; TRBD2 agrees at 7 bases. Unmatched junction bases numbered 10, after V lost 7 bases and J lost 1 base. The CDR3 is 15 residues long. Germline CDR1 is SEHNR and CDR2 is FQNEAQ (reference sequence). The DNA of the CDR3 is TGTGCCAGCACCCCCGGGAGTAGCGGGTCCTACGAGCAGTACTTC. It encodes CASTPGSSGSYEQYF.

This clone was detected only once. The gene calls are TRBV10-3 and TRBJ1-1; 11 nucleotides line up with TRBD1. The V and J ends lost 7 bases and 4 bases, in that order; junction bases with no gene match: 5. Germline V gives CDR1 ENHRY, CDR2 SYGVKD. The CDR3 spans 14 residues. The CDR3 nucleotides read TGTGCCATCAACGGACAGGGGGCAGGCACTGAAGCTTTCTTT. This gives the protein CAINGQGAGTEAFF.

The chain has TRBV7-9 and TRBJ2-2, with TRBD2 matching 7 bases. The CDR3 is 16 residues long. The germline CDR1 and CDR2 sequences are SEHNR and FQNEAQ (reference sequence). The V segment lost 5 bases and the J segment 5 bases; nucleotides outside the gene matches: 11. The CDR3 region has the DNA TGTGCCAGCAGCCAAAGCGGACTAGAGGGTACCGGGGAGCTGTTTTTT. Its translation is CASSQSGLEGTGELFF.

This sequence joins TRBV5-1 and TRBJ2-1; either TRBD1 or TRBD2 may supply D (5 bases each). Germline-derived CDR1 and CDR2 are SGHRS and YFSETQ. V was trimmed by 4 bases and J by 7 bases, leaving 15 bases between them. This CDR3 region has 14 residues. The CDR3 DNA follows: TGCGCCAGCAGCAATACGGGGACCACAAATGAGCAGTTCTTC. Amino acid sequence: CASSNTGTTNEQFF.

By sample share, this clone is large. The chain employs TRBV14 and TRBJ2-7; TRBD1 is a possible D gene (7 bases). Per the germline V gene, CDR1 is SGHDN and CDR2 is FVKESK. The CDR3 loop spans 16 amino acids. V dropped 1 base and J dropped 6 bases, with 19 bases sitting between them. CDR3 nucleotide sequence: TGTGCCAGCAGCCAAGTTTGGAGGGGGCGCTTGGCCGAGCAGTACTTC. Protein product: CASSQVWRGRLAEQYF.

The chain recombines TRBV5-1 with TRBJ1-6; 8 nucleotides agree with TRBD1. The CDR3 is made up of 17 amino acids. Germline values: CDR1 SGHRS, CDR2 YFSETQ. The V segment lost 3 bases and the J segment 0 bases; nucleotides outside the gene matches: 5. DNA of the CDR3: TGCGCCAGCAGCTGGGACAGGTTAAGCTCCTATAATTCACCCCTCCACTTT. Residues: CASSWDRLSSYNSPLHF.

The chain couples TRBV7-9 to TRBJ1-5, with D uncertain. Germline CDR1 SEHNR, CDR2 FQNEAQ (reference sequence). The CDR3 has 12 amino acids. The V gene lost 2 bases and the J gene lost 6 bases, with 5 bases spanning the gap. For the CDR3, the DNA is TGTGCCAGCAGCTTACCATTTCAGCCCCAGCATTTT. Its translation is CASSLPFQPQHF. The variable domain in full, with the rest retrieved from reference TRBV7-9 and TRBJ1-5, is DTGVSQNPRHKITKRGQNVTFRCDPISEHNRLYWYRQTLGQGPEFLTYFQNEAQLEKSRLLSDRFSAERPKGSFSTLEIQRTEQGDSAMYLCASSLPFQPQHFGDGTRLSIL.

This clone was counted a few times. The chain combines TRBV10-3 with TRBJ1-1; D ambiguous. V was trimmed by 1 base and J by 0 bases, leaving 3 bases between them. The V gene's germline CDR1 is ENHRY and CDR2 SYGVKD. This CDR3 region has 13 residues. The CDR3 nucleotides are TGTGCCATCAGTGAGTGGGTGAACACTGAAGCTTTCTTT. Translated, it gives CAISEWVNTEAFF.